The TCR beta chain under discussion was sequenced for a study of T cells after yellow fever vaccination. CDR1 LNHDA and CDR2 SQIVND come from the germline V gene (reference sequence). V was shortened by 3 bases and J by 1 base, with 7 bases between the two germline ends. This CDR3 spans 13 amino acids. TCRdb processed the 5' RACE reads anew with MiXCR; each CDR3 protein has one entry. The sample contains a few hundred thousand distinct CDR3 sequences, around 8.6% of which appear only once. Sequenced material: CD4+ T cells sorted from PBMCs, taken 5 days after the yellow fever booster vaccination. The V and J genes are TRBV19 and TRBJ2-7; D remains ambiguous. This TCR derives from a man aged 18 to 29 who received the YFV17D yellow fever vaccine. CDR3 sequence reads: CASSITGSYEQYF. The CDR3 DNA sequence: TGTGCCAGTAGTATTACTGGGTCCTACGAGCAGTACTTC.